This TCR beta chain was identified in a study of blood T cell repertoires in COVID-19. For the study at large: PBMCs, B-cell-depleted T cells, or T cells provided the cDNA or gDNA that made up the material.

The method was immunoSEQ multiplex PCR; TCRdb's version includes in-frame clones alone and lacks a portion of them. Of 650,000 to 800,000 clones in the sample, 80% to 90% were seen once. This CDR3 has 16 amino acids. Germline V gene data show CDR1 as SGDLS and CDR2 as YYNGEE. The trim removed 2 bases at V and 0 bases at J, leaving 7 bases unmatched. This TCR derives from a woman under 30 with acute or convalescent COVID-19. Sequenced input: peripheral blood. The chain has TRBV9 and TRBJ1-1; the match to TRBD1 covers 7 bases. The CDR3 loop is CASSVGLGQMNTEAFF. In DNA, the CDR3 is TGTGCCAGCAGCGTGGGTTTGGGACAGATGAACACTGAAGCTTTCTTT. Variable domain in full (rest from reference TRBV9 and TRBJ1-1): DSGVTQTPKHLITATGQRVTLRCSPRSGDLSVYWYQQSLDQGLQFLIQYYNGEERAKGNILERFSAQQFPDLHSELNLSSLELGDSALYFCASSVGLGQMNTEAFFGQGTRLTVV.